This note documents a single T cell receptor beta chain sequence. The sample is drawn from a study of cytomegalovirus exposure and HLA in healthy donors. PCR involved 60 Vbeta and 13 Jbeta primers. Libraries were prepared by immunoSEQ multiplex PCR; TCRdb keeps only in-frame clonotypes and omits some of them. The table shows about 200,000 clones, with around three quarters occurring only once. The germline V gene encodes CDR1 MDHEN and CDR2 SYDVKM. The CDR3 runs 13 residues. Trimming stripped 5 bases from V and 5 bases from J, with 9 bases between. This chain uses TRBV28 with TRBJ1-4; D is possibly TRBD1 (6 bases). The sample comprised PBMCs. This TCR was recovered from a woman in her thirties in good health and CMV-seropositive. The CDR3, as DNA: TGTGCCAGCAGTGTTGGGACAAATGAAAAACTGTTTTTT. Its protein is CASSVGTNEKLFF.